Listed below are T cell receptor beta chains from one sample, sequenced in a study of shared clonotypes between healthy human individuals. Sequencing was performed with immunoSEQ multiplex PCR; in TCRdb, only in-frame clones are kept and a portion is missing. The data show approximately 2.4 million clones, with approximately 96% seen just once and less than 0.15% held by the top ten. The sequenced sample was naive CD4+ T cells sorted from blood. The receptors originated from a young man in good health. CDR3s include the opening cysteine and the closing phenylalanine or tryptophan. D genes are given only for firm matches. For some rows the clone size is stated as once, few or many, or as a class when expanded; others skip it.

>NA|TRBV7-9|TRBD2|TRBJ2-2
CASSDRGGQSTGELFF
>once|TRBV6-1|TRBD2|TRBJ2-7
CASSETSGRWYEQYF
>NA|TRBV6-5|NA|TRBJ2-5
CASSPGYGTGVAQYF
>NA|TRBV10-1|TRBD2|TRBJ2-2
CATSAGEGTGELFF
>NA|TRBV19|NA|TRBJ2-1
CASSHRGLAGSNEQFF
>NA|TRBV13|NA|TRBJ1-1
CASSPLSNTEAFF
>NA|TRBV27|NA|TRBJ2-1
CASSLIGYNEQFF
>NA|TRBV5-6|TRBD1|TRBJ1-1
CASSYDRGRTEAFF
>NA|TRBV5-1|NA|TRBJ1-1
CASSLGGSTEAFF
>NA|TRBV2|NA|TRBJ1-1
CASSDRGAVNTEAFF
>NA|TRBV6-6|TRBD2|TRBJ2-3
CASRVAGGPKYF
>NA|TRBV6-1|NA|TRBJ1-5
CASSLGANQPQHF
>NA|TRBV11-3|TRBD2|TRBJ2-7
CASSSSGSHEQYF
>NA|TRBV25-1|TRBD1|TRBJ2-7
CASMVGQVRGEQYF
>NA|TRBV11-3|TRBD1|TRBJ2-3
CASSSGQGGRTDTQYF
>NA|TRBV7-9|NA|TRBJ2-3
CASSPQVGTQYF
>NA|TRBV7-9|TRBD1|TRBJ2-5
CASSLGQGHQETQYF
>NA|TRBV6-5|NA|TRBJ2-6
CASSPYSGANVLTF
>NA|TRBV10-1|NA|TRBJ1-2
CASSDRQNYGYTF
>NA|TRBV5-4|NA|TRBJ2-7
CASSLDRPGGEQYF
>NA|TRBV2|NA|TRBJ1-2
CASSADRGYGYTF
>NA|TRBV18|NA|TRBJ2-7
CASSPSNYEQYF